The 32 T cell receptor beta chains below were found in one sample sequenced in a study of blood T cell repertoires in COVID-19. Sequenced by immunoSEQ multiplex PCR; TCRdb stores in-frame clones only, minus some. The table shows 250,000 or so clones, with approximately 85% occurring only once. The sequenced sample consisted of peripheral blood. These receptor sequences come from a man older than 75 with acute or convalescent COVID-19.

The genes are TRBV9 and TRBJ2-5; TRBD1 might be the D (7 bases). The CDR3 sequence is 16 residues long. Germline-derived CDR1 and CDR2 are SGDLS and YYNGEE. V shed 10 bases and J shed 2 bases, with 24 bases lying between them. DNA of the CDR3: TGTGCCCCTACAGGGGCGGGGCGCCCCATTCAAGAGACCCAGTACTTC. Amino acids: CAPTGAGRPIQETQYF.

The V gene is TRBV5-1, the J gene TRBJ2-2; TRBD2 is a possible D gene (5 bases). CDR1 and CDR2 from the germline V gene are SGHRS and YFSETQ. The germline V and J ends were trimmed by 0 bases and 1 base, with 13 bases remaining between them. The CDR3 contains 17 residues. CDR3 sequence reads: CASSLAGRAKNTGELFF. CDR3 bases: TGCGCCAGCAGCTTGGCCGGGCGGGCCAAGAACACCGGGGAGCTGTTTTTT.

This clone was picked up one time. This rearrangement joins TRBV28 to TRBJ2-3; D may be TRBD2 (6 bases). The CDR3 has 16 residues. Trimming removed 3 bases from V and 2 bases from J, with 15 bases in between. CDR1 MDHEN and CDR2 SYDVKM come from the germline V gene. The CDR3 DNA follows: TGTGCCAGCAGTTTGCTTCGGGAGCGCTTCACAGATACGCAGTATTTT. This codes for CASSLLRERFTDTQYF.

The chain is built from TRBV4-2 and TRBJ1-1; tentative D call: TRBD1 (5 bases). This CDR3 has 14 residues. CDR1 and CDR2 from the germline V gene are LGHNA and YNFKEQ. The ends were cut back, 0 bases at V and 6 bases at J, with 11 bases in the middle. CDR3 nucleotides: TGTGCCAGCAGCCAAGAGGCAGGGATCTCTGAAGCTTTCTTT. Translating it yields CASSQEAGISEAFF.

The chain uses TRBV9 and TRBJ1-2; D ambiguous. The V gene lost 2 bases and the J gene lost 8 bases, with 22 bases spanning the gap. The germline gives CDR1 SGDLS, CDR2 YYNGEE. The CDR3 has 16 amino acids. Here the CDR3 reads CASSVDLGGIAGGYTF. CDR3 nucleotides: TGTGCCAGCAGCGTCGACCTGGGCGGGATAGCGGGAGGCTACACCTTC.

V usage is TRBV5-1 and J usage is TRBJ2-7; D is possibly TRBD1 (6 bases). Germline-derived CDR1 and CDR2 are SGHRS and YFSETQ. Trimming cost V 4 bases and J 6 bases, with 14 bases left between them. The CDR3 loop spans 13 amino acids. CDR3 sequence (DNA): TGCGCCAGCAGCAGCGTCACAGGGACCGAGCAGTACTTC. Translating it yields CASSSVTGTEQYF. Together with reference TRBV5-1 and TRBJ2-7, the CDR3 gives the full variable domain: KAGVTQTPRYLIKTRGQQVTLSCSPISGHRSVSWYQQTPGQGLQFLFEYFSETQRNKGNFPGRFSGRQFSNSRSEMNVSTLELGDSALYLCASSSVTGTEQYFGPGTRLTVT.

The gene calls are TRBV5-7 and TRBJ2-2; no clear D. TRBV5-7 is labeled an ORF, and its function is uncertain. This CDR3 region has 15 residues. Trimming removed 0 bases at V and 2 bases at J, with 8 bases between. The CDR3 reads CASSLVQRNTGELFF. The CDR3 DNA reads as TGTGCCAGCAGCTTGGTCCAGCGTAACACCGGGGAGCTGTTTTTT.

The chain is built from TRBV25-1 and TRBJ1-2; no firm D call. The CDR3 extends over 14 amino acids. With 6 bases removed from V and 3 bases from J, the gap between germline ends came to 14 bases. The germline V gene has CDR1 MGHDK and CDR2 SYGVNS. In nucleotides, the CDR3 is TGTGCCAGCAGGGCGACTAACAGAGACTATGGCTACACCTTC. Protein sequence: CASRATNRDYGYTF.

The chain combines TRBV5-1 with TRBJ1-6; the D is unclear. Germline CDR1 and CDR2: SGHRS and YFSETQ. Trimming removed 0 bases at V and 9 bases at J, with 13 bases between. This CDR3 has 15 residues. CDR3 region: CASSLAQEPGSPLHF. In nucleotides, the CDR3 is TGCGCCAGCAGCTTGGCCCAGGAACCCGGTTCACCCCTCCACTTT.

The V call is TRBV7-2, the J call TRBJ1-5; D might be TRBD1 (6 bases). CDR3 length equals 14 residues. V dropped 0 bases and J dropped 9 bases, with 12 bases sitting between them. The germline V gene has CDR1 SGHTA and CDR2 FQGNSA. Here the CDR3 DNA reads TGTGCCAGCAGCTTAGCGCCGGGGGGCCGGCCCCAGCATTTT. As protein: CASSLAPGGRPQHF. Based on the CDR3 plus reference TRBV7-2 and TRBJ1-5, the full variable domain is GAGVSQSPSNKVTEKGKDVELRCDPISGHTALYWYRQSLGQGLEFLIYFQGNSAPDKSGLPSDRFSAERTGGSVSTLTIQRTQQEDSAVYLCASSLAPGGRPQHFGDGTRLSIL.

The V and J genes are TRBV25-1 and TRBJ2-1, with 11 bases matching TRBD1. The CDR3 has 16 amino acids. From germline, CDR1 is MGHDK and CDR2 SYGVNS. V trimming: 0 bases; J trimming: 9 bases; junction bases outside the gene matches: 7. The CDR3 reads CASSEYADRGQFEQFF. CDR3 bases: TGTGCCAGCAGTGAATATGCGGACAGGGGGCAGTTTGAGCAGTTCTTC.

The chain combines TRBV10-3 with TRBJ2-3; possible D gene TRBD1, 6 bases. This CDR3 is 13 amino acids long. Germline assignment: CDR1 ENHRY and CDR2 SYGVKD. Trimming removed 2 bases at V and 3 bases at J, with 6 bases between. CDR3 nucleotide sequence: TGTGCCATCAGTGAGAGGGGGACAGATACGCAGTATTTT. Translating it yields CAISERGTDTQYF.

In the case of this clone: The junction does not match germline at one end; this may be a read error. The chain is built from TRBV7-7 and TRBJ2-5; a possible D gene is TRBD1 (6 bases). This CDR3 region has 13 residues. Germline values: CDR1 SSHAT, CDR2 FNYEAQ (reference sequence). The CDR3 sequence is CASSYRDGETQYF. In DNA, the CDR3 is TGTGCTAGCAGCTACAGGGATGGCGAGACCCAGTACTTC.

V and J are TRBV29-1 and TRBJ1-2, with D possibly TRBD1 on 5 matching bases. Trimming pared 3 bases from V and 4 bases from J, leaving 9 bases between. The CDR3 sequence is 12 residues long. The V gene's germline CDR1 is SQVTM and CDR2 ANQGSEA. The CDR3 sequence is CSVDSGGYGYTF. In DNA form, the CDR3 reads TGCAGCGTTGACTCGGGGGGCTATGGCTACACCTTC.

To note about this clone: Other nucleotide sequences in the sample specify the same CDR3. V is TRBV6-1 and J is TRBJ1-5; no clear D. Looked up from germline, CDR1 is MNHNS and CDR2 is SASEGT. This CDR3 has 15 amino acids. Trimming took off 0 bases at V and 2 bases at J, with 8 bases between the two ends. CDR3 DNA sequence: TGTGCCAGCAGTGAAGCTGGAGGAGGCAATCAGCCCCAGCATTTT. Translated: CASSEAGGGNQPQHF.

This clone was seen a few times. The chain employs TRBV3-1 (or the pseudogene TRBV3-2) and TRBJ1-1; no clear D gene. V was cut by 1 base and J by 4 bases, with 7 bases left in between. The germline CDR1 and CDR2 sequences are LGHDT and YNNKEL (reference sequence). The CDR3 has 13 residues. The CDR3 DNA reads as TGTGCCAGCAGCCAAGCGACTGGCACTGAAGCTTTCTTT. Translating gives CASSQATGTEAFF.

The CDR3 is CASSFGGGSTEAFF. In nucleotides, the CDR3 is TGTGCCAGCAGTTTTGGGGGCGGGAGCACTGAAGCTTTCTTT. V and J are TRBV27 and TRBJ1-1; maybe TRBD1 (6 bases). The germline gives CDR1 MNHEY, CDR2 SMNVEV (reference sequence). Trimming cost V 3 bases and J 4 bases, with 12 bases left between them. The CDR3 sequence is 14 residues long.

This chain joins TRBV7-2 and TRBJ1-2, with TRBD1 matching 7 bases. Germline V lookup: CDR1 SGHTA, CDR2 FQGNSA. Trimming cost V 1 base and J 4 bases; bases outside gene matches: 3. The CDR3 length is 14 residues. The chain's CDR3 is CASSLVGGLYGYTF. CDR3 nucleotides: TGTGCCAGCAGCTTAGTAGGGGGCCTCTATGGCTACACCTTC.

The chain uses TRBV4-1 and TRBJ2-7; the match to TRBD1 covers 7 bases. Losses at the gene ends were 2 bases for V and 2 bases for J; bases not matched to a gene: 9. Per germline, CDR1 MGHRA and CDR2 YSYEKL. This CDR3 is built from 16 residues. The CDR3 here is CASSQQESGGPYEQYF. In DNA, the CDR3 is TGCGCCAGCAGCCAACAAGAGTCAGGGGGACCCTACGAGCAGTACTTC.

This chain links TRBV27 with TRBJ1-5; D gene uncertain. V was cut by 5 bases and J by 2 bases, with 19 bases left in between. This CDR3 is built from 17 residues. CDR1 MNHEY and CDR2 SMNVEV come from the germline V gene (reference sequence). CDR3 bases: TGTGCCAGCAGTGCCCTGACCACGGGAATGGGCAATCAGCCCCAGCATTTT. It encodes CASSALTTGMGNQPQHF.

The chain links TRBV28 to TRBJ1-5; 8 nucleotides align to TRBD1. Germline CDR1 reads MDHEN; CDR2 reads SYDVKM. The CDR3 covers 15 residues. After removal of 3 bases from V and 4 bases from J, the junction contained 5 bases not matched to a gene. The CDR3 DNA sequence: TGTGCCAGCAGTTTGACAGGGGCCTTTAATCAGCCCCAGCATTTT. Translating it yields CASSLTGAFNQPQHF.

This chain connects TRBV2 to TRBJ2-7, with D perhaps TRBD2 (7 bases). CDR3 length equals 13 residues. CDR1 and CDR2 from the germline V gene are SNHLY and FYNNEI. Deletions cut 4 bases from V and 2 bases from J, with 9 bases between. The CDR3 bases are TGTGCCAGCAGTGGCGGGGGCCCCTACGAGCAGTACTTC. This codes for CASSGGGPYEQYF.

The DNA for the CDR3 is TGTGCCAGCAGGAGAGAAGCAAACATTCAGTACTTC. Translating it yields CASRREANIQYF. The chain carries TRBV12-3 or TRBV12-4 and TRBJ2-4; D unclear. V shed 6 bases and J shed 6 bases, with 9 bases lying between them. This CDR3 is built from 12 residues.

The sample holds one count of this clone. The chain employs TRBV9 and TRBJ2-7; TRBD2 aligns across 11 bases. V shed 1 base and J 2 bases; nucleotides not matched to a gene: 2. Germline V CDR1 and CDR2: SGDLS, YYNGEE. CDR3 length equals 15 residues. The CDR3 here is CASSVTSGSPYEQYF. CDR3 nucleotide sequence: TGTGCCAGCAGCGTAACTAGCGGGAGCCCCTACGAGCAGTACTTC.

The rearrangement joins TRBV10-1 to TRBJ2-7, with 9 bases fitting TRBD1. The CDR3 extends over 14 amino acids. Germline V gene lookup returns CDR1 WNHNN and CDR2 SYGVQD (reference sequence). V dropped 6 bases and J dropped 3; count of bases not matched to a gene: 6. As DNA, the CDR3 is TGCGCCAGCAGGCCGGGACAGGGCGGCTACGAGCAGTACTTC. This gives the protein CASRPGQGGYEQYF.

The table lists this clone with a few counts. The CDR3 protein is CASGGLAGGKNEQYF. CDR3 in DNA: TGCGCCAGCGGGGGACTAGCGGGAGGCAAGAACGAGCAGTACTTC. V and J are TRBV10-2 and TRBJ2-7, with 15 bases that match TRBD2. V shed 8 bases, J shed 5 bases, and the junction held 7 bases outside the gene matches. The CDR3 runs 15 residues. Germline CDR1 is WSHSY and CDR2 is SAAADI.

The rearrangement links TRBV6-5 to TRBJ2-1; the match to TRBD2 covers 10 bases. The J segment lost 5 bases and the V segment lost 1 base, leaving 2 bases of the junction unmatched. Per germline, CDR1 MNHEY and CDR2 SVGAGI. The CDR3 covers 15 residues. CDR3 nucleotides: TGTGCCAGCAGTTACTTCGGACTAGCGGACAATGAGCAGTTCTTC. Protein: CASSYFGLADNEQFF.

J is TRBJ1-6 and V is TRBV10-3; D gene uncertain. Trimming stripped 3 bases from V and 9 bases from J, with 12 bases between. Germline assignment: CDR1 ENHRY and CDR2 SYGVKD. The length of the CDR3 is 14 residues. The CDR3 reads CAISDGEAGSPLHF. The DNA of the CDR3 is TGTGCCATCAGTGACGGGGAGGCCGGTTCACCCCTCCACTTT.

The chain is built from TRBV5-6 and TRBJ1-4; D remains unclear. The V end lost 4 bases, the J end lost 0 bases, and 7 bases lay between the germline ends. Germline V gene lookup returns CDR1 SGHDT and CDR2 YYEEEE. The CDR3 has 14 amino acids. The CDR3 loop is CASSPRATNEKLFF. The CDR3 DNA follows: TGTGCCAGCAGCCCCCGGGCAACTAATGAAAAACTGTTTTTT.

The CDR3 nucleotides read TGTGCCAGCAGCCAAGAAGGGGTTGGTGGAAACACCATATATTTT. It specifies CASSQEGVGGNTIYF. The chain uses TRBV4-2 and TRBJ1-3; a possible D gene is TRBD1 (5 bases). The germline gives CDR1 LGHNA, CDR2 YNFKEQ. Trimming removed 0 bases at V and 3 bases at J, with 9 bases between. The CDR3 has 15 residues.

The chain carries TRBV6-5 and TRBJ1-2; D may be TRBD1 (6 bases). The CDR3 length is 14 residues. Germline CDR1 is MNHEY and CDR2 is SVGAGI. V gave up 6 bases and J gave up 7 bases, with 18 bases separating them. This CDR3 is CASRVNRELGGYTF. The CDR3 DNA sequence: TGTGCCAGCAGAGTTAACAGGGAGCTGGGTGGCTACACCTTC.

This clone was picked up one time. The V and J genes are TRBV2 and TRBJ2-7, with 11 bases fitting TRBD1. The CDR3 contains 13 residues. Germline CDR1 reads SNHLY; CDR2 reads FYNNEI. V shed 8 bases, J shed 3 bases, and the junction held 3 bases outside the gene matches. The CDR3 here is CASGGQGVYEQYF. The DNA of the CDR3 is TGTGCCAGCGGGGGACAGGGGGTCTACGAGCAGTACTTC. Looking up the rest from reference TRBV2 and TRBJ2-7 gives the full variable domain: EPEVTQTPSHQVTQMGQEVILRCVPISNHLYFYWYRQILGQKVEFLVSFYNNEISEKSEIFDDQFSVERPDGSNFTLKIRSTKLEDSAMYFCASGGQGVYEQYFGPGTRLTVT.